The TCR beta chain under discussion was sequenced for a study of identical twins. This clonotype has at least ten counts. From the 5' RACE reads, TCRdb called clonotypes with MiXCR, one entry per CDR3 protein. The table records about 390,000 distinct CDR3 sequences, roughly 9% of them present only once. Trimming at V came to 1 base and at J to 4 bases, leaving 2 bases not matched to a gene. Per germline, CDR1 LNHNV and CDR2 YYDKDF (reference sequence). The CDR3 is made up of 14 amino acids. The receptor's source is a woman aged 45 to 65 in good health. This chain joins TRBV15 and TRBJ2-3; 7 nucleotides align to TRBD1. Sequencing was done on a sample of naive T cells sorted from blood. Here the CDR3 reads CATSRAQGADTQYF. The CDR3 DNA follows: TGTGCCACCAGCAGAGCCCAGGGGGCAGATACGCAGTATTTT.